This T cell receptor (beta chain) appears in the sequencing data of a study of T cell responses to AZD1222 COVID-19 vaccine. In germline, CDR1 is SGHDN, CDR2 FVKESK. Deletions cut 4 bases from V and 7 bases from J, with 13 bases between. This CDR3 spans 14 amino acids. Data came from immunoSEQ multiplex PCR; TCRdb stores just in-frame clones and leaves some out. The data show around 190,000 clones, approximately 92% seen once. The clonotype comes from an adult in good health. Here the sequenced sample was peripheral blood, taken on day 0 of AZD1222 vaccination. The V call is TRBV14, the J call TRBJ1-4; D is undetermined. CDR3 sequence (DNA): TGTGCCAGCAGCCTCCTTACGGGGAGTGAAAAACTGTTTTTT. Protein sequence: CASSLLTGSEKLFF.